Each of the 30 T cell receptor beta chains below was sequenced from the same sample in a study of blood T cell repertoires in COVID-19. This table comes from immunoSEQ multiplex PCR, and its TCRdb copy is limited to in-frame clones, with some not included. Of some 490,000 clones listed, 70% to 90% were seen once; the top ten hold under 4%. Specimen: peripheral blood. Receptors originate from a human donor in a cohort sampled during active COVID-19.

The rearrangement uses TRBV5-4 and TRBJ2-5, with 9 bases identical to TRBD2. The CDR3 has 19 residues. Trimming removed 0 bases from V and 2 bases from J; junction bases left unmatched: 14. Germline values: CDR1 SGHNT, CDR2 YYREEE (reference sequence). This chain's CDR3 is CASSLAGVAGVGGQETQYF. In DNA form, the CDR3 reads TGTGCCAGCAGCTTGGCCGGGGTAGCGGGAGTGGGAGGGCAAGAGACCCAGTACTTC.

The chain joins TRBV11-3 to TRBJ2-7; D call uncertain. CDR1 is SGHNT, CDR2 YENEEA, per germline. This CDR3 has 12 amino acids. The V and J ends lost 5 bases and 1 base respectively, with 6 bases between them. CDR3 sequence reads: CASSHGSYEQYF. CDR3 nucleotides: TGTGCCAGCAGCCACGGTTCCTACGAGCAGTACTTC.

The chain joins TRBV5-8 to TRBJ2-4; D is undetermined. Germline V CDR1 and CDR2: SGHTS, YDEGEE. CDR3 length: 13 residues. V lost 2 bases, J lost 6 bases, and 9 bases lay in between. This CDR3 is CASSLQIPNIQYF. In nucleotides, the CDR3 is TGTGCCAGCAGCTTACAGATACCAAACATTCAGTACTTC. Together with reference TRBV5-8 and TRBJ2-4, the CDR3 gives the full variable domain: EAGVTQSPTHLIKTRGQQATLRCSPISGHTSVYWYQQALGLGLQFLLWYDEGEERNRGNFPPRFSGRQFPNYSSELNVNALELEDSALYLCASSLQIPNIQYFGAGTRLSVL.

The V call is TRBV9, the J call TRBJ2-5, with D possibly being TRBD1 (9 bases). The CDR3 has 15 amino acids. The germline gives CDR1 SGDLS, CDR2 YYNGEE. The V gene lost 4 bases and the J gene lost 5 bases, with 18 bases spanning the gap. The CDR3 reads CASSSGGTGRETQYF. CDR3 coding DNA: TGTGCCAGCAGCTCGGGGGGGACAGGGAGGGAGACCCAGTACTTC. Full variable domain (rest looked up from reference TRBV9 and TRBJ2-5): DSGVTQTPKHLITATGQRVTLRCSPRSGDLSVYWYQQSLDQGLQFLIQYYNGEERAKGNILERFSAQQFPDLHSELNLSSLELGDSALYFCASSSGGTGRETQYFGPGTRLLVL.

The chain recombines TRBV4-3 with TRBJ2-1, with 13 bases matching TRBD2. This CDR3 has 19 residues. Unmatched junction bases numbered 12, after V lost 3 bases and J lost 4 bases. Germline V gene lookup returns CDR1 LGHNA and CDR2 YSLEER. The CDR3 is CASSHSGLAGDGRYNEQFF. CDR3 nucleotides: TGCGCCAGCAGCCATTCCGGACTAGCGGGGGATGGGAGATACAATGAGCAGTTCTTC.

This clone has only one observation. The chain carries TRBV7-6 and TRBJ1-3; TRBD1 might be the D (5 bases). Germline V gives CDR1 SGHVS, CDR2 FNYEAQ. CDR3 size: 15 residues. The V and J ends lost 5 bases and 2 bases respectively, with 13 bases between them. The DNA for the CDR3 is TGTGCCAGCAGCACAACGGTAGGGGCTGGAAACACCATATATTTT. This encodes CASSTTVGAGNTIYF.

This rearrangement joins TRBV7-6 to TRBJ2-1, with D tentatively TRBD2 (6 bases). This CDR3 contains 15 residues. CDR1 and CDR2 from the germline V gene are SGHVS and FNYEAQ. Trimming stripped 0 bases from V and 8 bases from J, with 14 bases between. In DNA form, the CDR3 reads TGTGCCAGCAGCTTAGCCGGCCCAGCGGGTGATGAGCAGTTCTTC. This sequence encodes CASSLAGPAGDEQFF.

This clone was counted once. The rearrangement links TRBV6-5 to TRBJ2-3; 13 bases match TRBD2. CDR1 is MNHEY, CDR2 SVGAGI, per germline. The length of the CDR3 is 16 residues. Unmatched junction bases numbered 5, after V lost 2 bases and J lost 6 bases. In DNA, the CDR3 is TGTGCCAGCAGTTACCCCGGACTAGCGGGAGTGGATACGCAGTATTTT. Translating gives CASSYPGLAGVDTQYF.

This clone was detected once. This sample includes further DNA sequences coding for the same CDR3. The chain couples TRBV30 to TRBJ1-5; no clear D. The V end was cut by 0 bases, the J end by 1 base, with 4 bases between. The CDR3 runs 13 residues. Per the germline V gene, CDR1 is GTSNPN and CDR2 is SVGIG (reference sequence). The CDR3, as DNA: TGTGCCTGGAGTGTACAGAGCAATCAGCCCCAGCATTTT. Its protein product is CAWSVQSNQPQHF.

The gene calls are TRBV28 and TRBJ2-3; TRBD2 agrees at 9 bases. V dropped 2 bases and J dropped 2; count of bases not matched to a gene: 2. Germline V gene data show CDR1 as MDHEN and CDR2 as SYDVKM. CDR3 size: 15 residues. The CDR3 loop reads CASSLIAGATDTQYF. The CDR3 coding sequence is TGTGCCAGCAGTTTAATAGCGGGAGCCACAGATACGCAGTATTTT.

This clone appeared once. The CDR3, as DNA: TGCAGCGTTGACCAGGGGGCAGGAGATACGCAGTATTTT. This gives the protein CSVDQGAGDTQYF. The chain recombines TRBV29-1 with TRBJ2-3; 8 nucleotides line up with TRBD1. Unmatched junction bases numbered 4, after V lost 3 bases and J lost 5 bases. This CDR3 comprises 13 residues. Germline CDR1 is SQVTM and CDR2 is ANQGSEA.

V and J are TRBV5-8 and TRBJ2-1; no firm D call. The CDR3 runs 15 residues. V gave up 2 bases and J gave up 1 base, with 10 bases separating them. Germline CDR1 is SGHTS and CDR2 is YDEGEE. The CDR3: CASSFLRRSYNEQFF. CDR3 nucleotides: TGTGCCAGCAGCTTCTTAAGGCGGTCCTACAATGAGCAGTTCTTC. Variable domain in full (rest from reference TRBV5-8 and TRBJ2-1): EAGVTQSPTHLIKTRGQQATLRCSPISGHTSVYWYQQALGLGLQFLLWYDEGEERNRGNFPPRFSGRQFPNYSSELNVNALELEDSALYLCASSFLRRSYNEQFFGPGTRLTVL.

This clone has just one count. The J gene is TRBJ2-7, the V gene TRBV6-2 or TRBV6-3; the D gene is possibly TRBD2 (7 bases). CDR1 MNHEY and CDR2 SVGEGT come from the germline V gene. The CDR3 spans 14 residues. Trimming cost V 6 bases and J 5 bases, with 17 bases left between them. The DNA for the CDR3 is TGTGCCAGCAGCCCCCCGGGGGGCTTCGACGAGCAGTACTTC. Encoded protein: CASSPPGGFDEQYF.

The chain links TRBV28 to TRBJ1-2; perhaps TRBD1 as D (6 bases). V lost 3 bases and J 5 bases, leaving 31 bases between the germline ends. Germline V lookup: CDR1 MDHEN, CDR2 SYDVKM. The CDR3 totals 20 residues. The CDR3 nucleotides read TGTGCCAGCAGTTTTGCGTTAAGAGGACAGATGGGAACTGGGTATTATGGCTACACCTTC. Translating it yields CASSFALRGQMGTGYYGYTF.

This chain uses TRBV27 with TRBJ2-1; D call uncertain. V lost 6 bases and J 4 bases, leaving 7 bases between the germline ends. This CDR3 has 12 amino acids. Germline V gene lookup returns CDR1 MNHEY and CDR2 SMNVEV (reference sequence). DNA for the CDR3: TGTGCCAGCAGCGCTAGATACAATGAGCAGTTCTTC. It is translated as CASSARYNEQFF.

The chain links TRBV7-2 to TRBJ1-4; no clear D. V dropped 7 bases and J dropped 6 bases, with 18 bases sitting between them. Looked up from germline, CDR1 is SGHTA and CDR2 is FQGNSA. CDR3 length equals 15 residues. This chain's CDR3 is CASKDASWEDEKLFF. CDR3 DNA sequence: TGTGCCAGCAAAGATGCTTCGTGGGAGGATGAAAAACTGTTTTTT.

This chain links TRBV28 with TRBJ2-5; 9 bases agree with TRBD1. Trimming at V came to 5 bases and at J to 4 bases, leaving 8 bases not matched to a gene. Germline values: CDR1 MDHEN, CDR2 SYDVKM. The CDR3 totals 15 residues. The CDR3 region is CASSPTTTGGETQYF. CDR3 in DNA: TGTGCCAGCAGTCCAACGACGACAGGGGGAGAGACCCAGTACTTC.

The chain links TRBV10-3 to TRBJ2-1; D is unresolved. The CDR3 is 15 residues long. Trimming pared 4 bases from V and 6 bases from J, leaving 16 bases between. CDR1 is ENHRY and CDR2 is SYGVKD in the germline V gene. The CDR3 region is CAISVAEQVRNEQFF. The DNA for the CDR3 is TGTGCCATCAGTGTTGCGGAGCAAGTACGCAATGAGCAGTTCTTC.

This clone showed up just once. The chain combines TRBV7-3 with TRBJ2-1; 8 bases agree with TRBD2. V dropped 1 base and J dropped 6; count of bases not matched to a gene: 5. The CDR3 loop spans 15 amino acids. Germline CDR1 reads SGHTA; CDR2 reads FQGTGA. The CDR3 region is CASSLMSGGSNEQFF. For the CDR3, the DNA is TGTGCCAGCAGCTTAATGTCGGGAGGGAGCAATGAGCAGTTCTTC.

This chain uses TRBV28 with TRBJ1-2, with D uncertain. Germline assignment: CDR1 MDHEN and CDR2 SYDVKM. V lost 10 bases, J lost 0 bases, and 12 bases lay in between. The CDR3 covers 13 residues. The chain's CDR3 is CATLSGANYGYTF. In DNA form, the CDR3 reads TGTGCCACCCTTTCGGGAGCTAACTATGGCTACACCTTC.

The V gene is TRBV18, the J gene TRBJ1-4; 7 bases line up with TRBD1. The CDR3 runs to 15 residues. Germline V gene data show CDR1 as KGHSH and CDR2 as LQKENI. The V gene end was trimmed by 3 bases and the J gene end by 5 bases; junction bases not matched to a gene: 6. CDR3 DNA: TGTGCCAGCTCACCCTTGACAGGGTCAAATGAAAAACTGTTTTTT. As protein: CASSPLTGSNEKLFF.

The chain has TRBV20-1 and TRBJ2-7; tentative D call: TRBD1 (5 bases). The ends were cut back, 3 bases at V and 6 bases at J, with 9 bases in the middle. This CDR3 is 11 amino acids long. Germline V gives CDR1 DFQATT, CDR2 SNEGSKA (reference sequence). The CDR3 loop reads CSASQGGEQYF. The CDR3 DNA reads TGCAGTGCTAGCCAGGGTGGCGAGCAGTACTTC.

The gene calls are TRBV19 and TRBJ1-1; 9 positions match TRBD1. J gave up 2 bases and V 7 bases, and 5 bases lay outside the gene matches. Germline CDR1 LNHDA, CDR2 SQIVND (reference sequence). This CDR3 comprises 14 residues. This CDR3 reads CASNMGQGNTEAFF. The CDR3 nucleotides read TGTGCCAGTAACATGGGACAGGGAAACACTGAAGCTTTCTTT.

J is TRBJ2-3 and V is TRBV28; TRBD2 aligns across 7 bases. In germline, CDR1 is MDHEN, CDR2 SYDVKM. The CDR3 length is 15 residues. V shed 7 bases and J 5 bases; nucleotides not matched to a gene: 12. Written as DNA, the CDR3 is TGTGCCAGCACCTTTTCGGGGGAGGGCCGAGATACGCAGTATTTT. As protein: CASTFSGEGRDTQYF.

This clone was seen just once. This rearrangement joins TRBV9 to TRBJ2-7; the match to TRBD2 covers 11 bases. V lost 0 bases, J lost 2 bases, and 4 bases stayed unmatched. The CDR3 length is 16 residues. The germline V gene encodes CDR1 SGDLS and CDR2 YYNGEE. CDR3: CASSVVATSGTYEQYF. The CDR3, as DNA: TGTGCCAGCAGCGTAGTGGCGACTAGCGGGACCTACGAGCAGTACTTC.

The CDR3 DNA reads TGTGCCTGGAACGGGGGGAACACCGGGGAGCTGTTTTTT. Protein: CAWNGGNTGELFF. The chain combines TRBV30 with TRBJ2-2; a weak D match, TRBD2 (6 bases). Germline V gene sequence: CDR1 GTSNPN, CDR2 SVGIG (reference sequence). Trimming pared 4 bases from V and 1 base from J, leaving 7 bases between. This CDR3 has 13 residues.

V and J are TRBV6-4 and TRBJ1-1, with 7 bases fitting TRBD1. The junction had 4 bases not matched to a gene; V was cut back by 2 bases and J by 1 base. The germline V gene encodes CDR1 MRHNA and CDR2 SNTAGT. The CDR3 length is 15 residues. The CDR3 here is CASSDRGGANTEAFF. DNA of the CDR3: TGTGCCAGCAGTGACCGAGGGGGCGCGAACACTGAAGCTTTCTTT.

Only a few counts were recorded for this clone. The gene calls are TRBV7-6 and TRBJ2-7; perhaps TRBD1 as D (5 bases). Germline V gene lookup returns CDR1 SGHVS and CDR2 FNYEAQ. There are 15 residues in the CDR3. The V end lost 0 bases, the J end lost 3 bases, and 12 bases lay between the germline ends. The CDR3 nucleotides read TGTGCCAGCAGCTTAGCCGGCGGCCAGGGCTACGAGCAGTACTTC. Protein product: CASSLAGGQGYEQYF.

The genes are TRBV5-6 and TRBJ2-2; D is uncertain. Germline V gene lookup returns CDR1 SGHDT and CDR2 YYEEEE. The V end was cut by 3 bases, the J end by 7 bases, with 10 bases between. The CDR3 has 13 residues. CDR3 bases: TGTGCCAGCAGCTCCCTCCGGTACGGGGAGCTGTTTTTT. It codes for CASSSLRYGELFF.

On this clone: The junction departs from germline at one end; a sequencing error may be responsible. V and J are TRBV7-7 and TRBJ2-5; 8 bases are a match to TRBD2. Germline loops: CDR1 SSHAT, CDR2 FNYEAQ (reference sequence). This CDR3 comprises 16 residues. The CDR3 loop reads CASSFMAGGVQETQYF. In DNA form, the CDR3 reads TGTGCTAGCAGCTTTATGGCGGGAGGTGTACAAGAGACCCAGTACTTC.